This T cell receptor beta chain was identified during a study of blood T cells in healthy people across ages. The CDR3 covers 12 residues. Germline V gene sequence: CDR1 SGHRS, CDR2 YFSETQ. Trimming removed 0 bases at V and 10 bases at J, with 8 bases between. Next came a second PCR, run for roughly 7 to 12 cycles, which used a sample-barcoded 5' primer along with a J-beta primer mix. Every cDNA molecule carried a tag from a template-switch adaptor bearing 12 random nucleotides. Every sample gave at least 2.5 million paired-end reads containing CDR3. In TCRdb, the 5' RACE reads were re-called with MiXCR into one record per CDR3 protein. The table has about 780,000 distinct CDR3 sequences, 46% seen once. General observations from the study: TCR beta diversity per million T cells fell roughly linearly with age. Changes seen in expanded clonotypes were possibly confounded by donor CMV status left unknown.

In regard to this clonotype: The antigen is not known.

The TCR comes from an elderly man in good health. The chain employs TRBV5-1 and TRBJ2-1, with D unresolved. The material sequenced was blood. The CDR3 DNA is TGCGCCAGCAGCTTGGAAGGGCAGGAGCAGTTCTTC. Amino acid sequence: CASSLEGQEQFF.